This entry lists 29 T cell receptor beta chains sequenced from one sample in a study of early T cells in non-severe SARS-CoV-2 infection. A single record per CDR3 protein comes from TCRdb applying MiXCR to the 5' RACE reads. The sample contains tens of thousands of distinct CDR3 sequences, approximately 12% of which appear only once. Material for sequencing was whole blood. Receptors originate from an adult who was a healthcare worker with PCR-confirmed SARS-CoV-2 infection or an uninfected control (not recorded which).

Only a few counts were recorded for this clonotype. V usage is TRBV7-2 and J usage is TRBJ2-7, with TRBD2 as a possible D gene (6 bases). V lost 5 bases, J lost 7 bases, and 18 bases lay in between. The length of the CDR3 is 14 residues. Germline V gene sequence: CDR1 SGHTA, CDR2 FQGNSA. CDR3 region: CASSLDYGSGEQYF. As DNA, the CDR3 is TGTGCCAGCAGCCTGGACTATGGCTCCGGGGAGCAGTACTTC.

This clonotype was observed many times. This chain links TRBV5-1 with TRBJ2-4; unclear D gene. V was pared by 0 bases and J by 6 bases, with 13 bases between. In germline, CDR1 is SGHRS, CDR2 YFSETQ. The CDR3 is 15 residues long. Written as DNA, the CDR3 is TGCGCCAGCAGCTTGGCCGGGCCGATCGGAAACATTCAGTACTTC. Translating gives CASSLAGPIGNIQYF.

The rearrangement uses TRBV19 and TRBJ1-5, with 7 bases matching TRBD1. The germline CDR1 and CDR2 sequences are LNHDA and SQIVND (reference sequence). The CDR3 runs to 14 residues. The V segment lost 4 bases and the J segment 7 bases; nucleotides outside the gene matches: 7. Here the CDR3 reads CASSKTGLEQPQHF. CDR3 in DNA: TGTGCCAGTAGTAAGACAGGGTTGGAACAGCCCCAGCATTTT.

The chain is built from TRBV12-3 or TRBV12-4 and TRBJ2-1; 7 bases map to TRBD1. J lost 7 bases, V lost 6 bases, and 3 bases had no gene match. The CDR3 runs to 12 residues. The CDR3 protein is CASSLQGNEQFF. CDR3 DNA sequence: TGTGCCAGCAGCTTACAGGGGAATGAGCAGTTCTTC.

In this sample, this clonotype turned up many times. The chain employs TRBV19 and TRBJ2-1; 10 bases map to TRBD2. Trimming at V came to 6 bases and at J to 3 bases, leaving 5 bases not matched to a gene. The germline V gene encodes CDR1 LNHDA and CDR2 SQIVND (reference sequence). This CDR3 is 15 amino acids long. CDR3 region: CASSPSGGSYNEQFF. CDR3 sequence (DNA): TGTGCCAGTAGCCCTAGCGGGGGCAGCTACAATGAGCAGTTCTTC. Full variable domain (remainder filled in from reference TRBV19 and TRBJ2-1): DGGITQSPKYLFRKEGQNVTLSCEQNLNHDAMYWYRQDPGQGLRLIYYSQIVNDFQKGDIAEGYSVSREKKESFPLTVTSAQKNPTAFYLCASSPSGGSYNEQFFGPGTRLTVL.

This clonotype was seen a handful of times. This chain links TRBV11-1 with TRBJ2-3; D could derive from TRBD1 or TRBD2 (5 bases each). Germline CDR1 and CDR2: SGHAT and FQDESV (reference sequence). This CDR3 spans 16 amino acids. The ends were cut back, 3 bases at V and 0 bases at J, with 13 bases in the middle. DNA for the CDR3: TGTGCCAGCAGCTTGGTGGGACGGACTAGCACAGATACGCAGTATTTT. It specifies CASSLVGRTSTDTQYF.

CDR3 sequence: CSAGSGRVATDTQYF. As DNA, the CDR3 is TGCAGTGCTGGTAGCGGGAGAGTGGCCACAGATACGCAGTATTTT. This chain connects TRBV20-1 to TRBJ2-3; TRBD2 matches at 9 bases. The trim removed 5 bases at V and 2 bases at J, leaving 8 bases unmatched. The germline gives CDR1 DFQATT, CDR2 SNEGSKA (reference sequence). The CDR3 spans 15 residues.

The sample holds a few counts of this clonotype. CDR3 nucleotide sequence: TGCAGCGTTGTGGAGAGCAGGGGGTTGAATAACTACGAGCAGTACTTC. This sequence encodes CSVVESRGLNNYEQYF. The V call is TRBV29-1, the J call TRBJ2-7, with 7 bases fitting TRBD1. V was clipped by 4 bases and J by 3 bases; unmatched bases: 15. Germline CDR1 reads SQVTM; CDR2 reads ANQGSEA. The CDR3 runs 16 residues.

Many counts were recorded for this clonotype. V usage is TRBV12-3 or TRBV12-4 and J usage is TRBJ2-3, with TRBD2 matching over 8 bases. CDR3 length: 15 amino acids. V gave up 0 bases and J gave up 1 base; unmatched junction bases: 0. CDR3 DNA sequence: TGTGCCAGCAGTTTAGCGACTAGCGGCACAGATACGCAGTATTTT. Amino acids: CASSLATSGTDTQYF.

This clonotype occurred many times. V and J are TRBV30 and TRBJ2-1; 7 bases fit TRBD2. J was trimmed by 1 base and V by 0 bases; bases with no gene match: 0. The CDR3 runs to 14 residues. From germline, CDR1 is GTSNPN and CDR2 SVGIG (reference sequence). The CDR3 DNA follows: TGTGCCTGGAGTGTCGGGGGGTCCTACAATGAGCAGTTCTTC. Its translation: CAWSVGGSYNEQFF.

This clonotype was observed a few times. The rearrangement uses TRBV7-2 and TRBJ1-1; a weak D match, TRBD1 (6 bases). V gave up 5 bases and J gave up 4 bases, with 17 bases separating them. Germline V gene lookup returns CDR1 SGHTA and CDR2 FQGNSA. This CDR3 contains 15 residues. CDR3 sequence (DNA): TGTGCCAGCAGCCCAGGGGCCGGGAGGCCCACTGAAGCTTTCTTT. It yields the protein CASSPGAGRPTEAFF.

This clonotype was detected a few times. The chain joins TRBV28 to TRBJ2-2; TRBD2 agrees at 9 bases. The CDR3 has 17 amino acids. V lost 2 bases and J lost 1; bases outside the gene matches: 5. Germline V gene lookup returns CDR1 MDHEN and CDR2 SYDVKM. CDR3 in DNA: TGTGCCAGCAGTTTACCAAGACTAGCGGAGAACACCGGGGAGCTGTTTTTT. This sequence encodes CASSLPRLAENTGELFF.

In this sample, this clonotype turned up once. This could be a read error, since a much larger clone is one nucleotide away. The chain couples TRBV6-1 to TRBJ2-7; tentatively, D is TRBD1 (6 bases). Germline V gives CDR1 MNHNS, CDR2 SASEGT. The V end was cut by 11 bases, the J end by 0 bases, with 17 bases between. CDR3 length: 14 residues. This CDR3 is CAAAGTSNSYEQYF. The CDR3 DNA reads as TGTGCCGCCGCCGGGACATCCAACTCCTACGAGCAGTACTTC.

In this sample, this clonotype turned up many times. The rearrangement uses TRBV29-1 and TRBJ1-3, with 10 bases aligning to TRBD1. Per the germline V gene, CDR1 is SQVTM and CDR2 is ANQGSEA. The trim removed 0 bases at V and 2 bases at J, leaving 7 bases unmatched. CDR3 length equals 17 residues. CDR3 coding DNA: TGCAGCGTTGAAGATAGGTCCGGACAGGGGGCTGGAAACACCATATATTTT. This gives the protein CSVEDRSGQGAGNTIYF. The whole variable domain, remainder taken from reference TRBV29-1 and TRBJ1-3, is SAVISQKPSRDICQRGTSLTIQCQVDSQVTMMFWYRQQPGQSLTLIATANQGSEATYESGFVIDKFPISRPNLTFSTLTVSNMSPEDSSIYLCSVEDRSGQGAGNTIYFGEGSWLTVV.

This chain links TRBV2 with TRBJ1-1, with 9 bases fitting TRBD1. In germline, CDR1 is SNHLY, CDR2 FYNNEI. This CDR3 comprises 15 residues. Trimming cost V 10 bases and J 0 bases; bases outside gene matches: 9. Here the CDR3 reads CANRLDRGVNTEAFF. The CDR3 nucleotides are TGTGCCAACAGGCTGGACAGGGGAGTGAACACTGAAGCTTTCTTT. The full variable domain, in which reference TRBV2 and TRBJ1-1 provide the parts outside the CDR3, is EPEVTQTPSHQVTQMGQEVILRCVPISNHLYFYWYRQILGQKVEFLVSFYNNEISEKSEIFDDQFSVERPDGSNFTLKIRSTKLEDSAMYFCANRLDRGVNTEAFFGQGTRLTVV.

The chain carries TRBV27 and TRBJ2-7; D is unresolved. V lost 1 base and J 0 bases, leaving 10 bases between the germline ends. Germline V gives CDR1 MNHEY, CDR2 SMNVEV (reference sequence). This CDR3 has 15 amino acids. The CDR3 nucleotides read TGTGCCAGCAGTTTATTGGGTCAGAGCTCCTACGAGCAGTACTTC. This sequence encodes CASSLLGQSSYEQYF.

The CDR3 region is CAISPGLGTSYEQYF. The CDR3 region has the DNA TGTGCCATTAGTCCTGGACTAGGAACCTCCTACGAGCAGTACTTC. V and J are TRBV10-3 and TRBJ2-7; 7 nucleotides agree with TRBD2. Germline V lookup: CDR1 ENHRY, CDR2 SYGVKD. The V and J ends lost 9 bases and 0 bases, in that order; junction bases with no gene match: 11. The CDR3 has 15 residues.

The sample holds a few counts of this clonotype. The V and J genes are TRBV19 and TRBJ2-6; 8 bases match TRBD1. Looked up from germline, CDR1 is LNHDA and CDR2 is SQIVND (reference sequence). With V trimmed by 10 bases and J by 3 bases, 11 bases remained unmatched. The CDR3 totals 16 residues. The CDR3 DNA sequence: TGTGCCACCCGCGATCGGACAGGGCGTGGGGCCAACGTCCTGACTTTC. It specifies CATRDRTGRGANVLTF.

This clonotype has ten or more counts. The chain carries TRBV6-6 and TRBJ1-5; no definite D call. The length of the CDR3 is 14 residues. V shed 6 bases and J shed 0 bases, with 9 bases lying between them. Germline V lookup: CDR1 MNHNY, CDR2 SVGAGI (reference sequence). This CDR3 reads CASSSTNSNQPQHF. The CDR3 DNA is TGTGCCAGCAGCTCCACCAATAGCAATCAGCCCCAGCATTTT.

The gene calls are TRBV6-6 and TRBJ2-3; 8 bases are a match to TRBD1. This CDR3 has 16 amino acids. V was pared by 2 bases and J by 0 bases, with 4 bases of the junction left unmatched. Per germline, CDR1 MNHNY and CDR2 SVGAGI (reference sequence). For the CDR3, the DNA is TGTGCCAGCAGTTACGGCGGACAGGGTAGCACAGATACGCAGTATTTT. Translating it yields CASSYGGQGSTDTQYF.

A few counts support this clonotype. CDR3 region: CAWSSQNTEAFF. The CDR3 DNA is TGTGCCTGGAGCTCCCAGAACACTGAAGCTTTCTTT. J is TRBJ1-1 and V is TRBV30; D remains ambiguous. Trimming took off 3 bases at V and 1 base at J, with 6 bases between the two ends. The CDR3 runs 12 residues. CDR1 is GTSNPN, CDR2 SVGIG, per germline (reference sequence).

This clonotype was seen a few times. The CDR3 DNA is TGCGCCAGCAGCTTGGGACAGGACAACTATGGCTACACCTTC. Translating it yields CASSLGQDNYGYTF. This chain joins TRBV5-1 and TRBJ1-2, with TRBD1 as a possible D gene (6 bases). The CDR3 has 14 residues. In germline, CDR1 is SGHRS, CDR2 YFSETQ. V lost 0 bases, J lost 2 bases, and 8 bases lay in between. Full variable domain (remainder filled in from reference TRBV5-1 and TRBJ1-2): KAGVTQTPRYLIKTRGQQVTLSCSPISGHRSVSWYQQTPGQGLQFLFEYFSETQRNKGNFPGRFSGRQFSNSRSEMNVSTLELGDSALYLCASSLGQDNYGYTFGSGTRLTVV.

This clonotype was found a few times. The chain has TRBV7-9 and TRBJ2-1; TRBD2 might be the D (5 bases). CDR1 and CDR2 (germline): SEHNR, FQNEAQ (reference sequence). This CDR3 has 14 amino acids. V was clipped by 4 bases and J by 6 bases, with 13 bases between them. CDR3 amino acids: CASSSLRGGNEQFF. In DNA form, the CDR3 reads TGTGCCAGCAGCTCTCTTAGAGGAGGCAATGAGCAGTTCTTC.

The CDR3 region is CASSESDGMNTEAFF. CDR3 in DNA: TGTGCCAGCAGTGAATCGGACGGCATGAACACTGAAGCTTTCTTT. The rearrangement joins TRBV2 to TRBJ1-1; D ambiguous. The V end was cut by 2 bases, the J end by 0 bases, with 10 bases between. The CDR3 is 15 amino acids. Per the germline V gene, CDR1 is SNHLY and CDR2 is FYNNEI. The full variable domain, its missing parts supplied by reference TRBV2 and TRBJ1-1, is EPEVTQTPSHQVTQMGQEVILRCVPISNHLYFYWYRQILGQKVEFLVSFYNNEISEKSEIFDDQFSVERPDGSNFTLKIRSTKLEDSAMYFCASSESDGMNTEAFFGQGTRLTVV.

This clonotype was seen repeatedly, ten times or more. The V and J genes are TRBV4-1 and TRBJ2-3; 10 bases match TRBD2. Germline V lookup: CDR1 MGHRA, CDR2 YSYEKL. The CDR3 is made up of 16 amino acids. V lost 6 bases and J lost 4; bases outside the gene matches: 10. In DNA form, the CDR3 reads TGCGCCAGCAGGCGACTAGCGGGTTTTGGTGCAGATACGCAGTATTTT. This sequence encodes CASRRLAGFGADTQYF.

This clonotype was recorded at least ten times. CDR3 region: CASSPRGFQETQYF. As DNA, the CDR3 is TGTGCCAGCAGCCCCCGAGGCTTTCAAGAGACCCAGTACTTC. This sequence joins TRBV6-2 or TRBV6-3 and TRBJ2-5; D not resolved. Trimming removed 6 bases at V and 2 bases at J, with 13 bases between. The CDR3 extends over 14 amino acids. Germline CDR1 and CDR2: MNHEY and SVGEGT.

The chain employs TRBV29-1 and TRBJ2-1, with 8 nucleotides matching TRBD2. V shed 4 bases, J shed 4 bases, and the junction held 6 bases outside the gene matches. Germline V gene sequence: CDR1 SQVTM, CDR2 ANQGSEA. There are 14 residues in the CDR3. The CDR3 nucleotides read TGCAGCGTTGGTTTTCTAGCGGGTTACAATGAGCAGTTCTTC. Translated, it gives CSVGFLAGYNEQFF.

A few counts support this clonotype. The chain employs TRBV5-1 and TRBJ2-7, with 12 positions matching TRBD2. The CDR3 extends over 16 amino acids. CDR1 SGHRS and CDR2 YFSETQ come from the germline V gene. V lost 6 bases and J lost 2; bases outside the gene matches: 9. In nucleotides, the CDR3 is TGCGCCAGCACCCGGACTAGCGGGGCTCCCACCTACGAGCAGTACTTC. This codes for CASTRTSGAPTYEQYF.

This clonotype was found many times. The chain employs TRBV18 and TRBJ2-3; D may be TRBD1 or TRBD2 (6 bases each). The length of the CDR3 is 15 residues. Trimming stripped 0 bases from V and 6 bases from J, with 13 bases between. Germline CDR1 reads KGHSH; CDR2 reads LQKENI. This CDR3 reads CASSPPRGARDTQYF. The CDR3 DNA reads as TGTGCCAGCTCACCACCGAGGGGGGCCAGGGATACGCAGTATTTT.